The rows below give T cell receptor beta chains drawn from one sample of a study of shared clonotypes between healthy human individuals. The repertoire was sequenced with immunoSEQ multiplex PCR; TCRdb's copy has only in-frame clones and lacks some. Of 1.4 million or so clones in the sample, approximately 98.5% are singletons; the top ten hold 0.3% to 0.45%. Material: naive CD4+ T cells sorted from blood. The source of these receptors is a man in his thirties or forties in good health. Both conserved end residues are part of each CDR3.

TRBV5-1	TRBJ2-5	CASTNRDRGRETQYF
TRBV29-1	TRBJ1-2	CSVNTGGGYTF
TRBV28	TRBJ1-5	CASGGQPQHF
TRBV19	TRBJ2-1	CASSLREAWNEQFF
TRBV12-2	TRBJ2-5	CASRLLGTRLAGGPPEETQYF
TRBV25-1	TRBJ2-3	CASSDLEQGADTQYF
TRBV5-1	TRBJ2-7	CASSLIGTSGSYEQYF
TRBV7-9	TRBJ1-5	CASPVTGINQPQHF
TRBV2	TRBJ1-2	CASSDGRLSYGYTF
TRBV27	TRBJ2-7	CASREREGPYEQYF
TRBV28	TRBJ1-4	CASSRPGGQTEKLFF
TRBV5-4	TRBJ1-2	CASSLQGAPSYGYTF
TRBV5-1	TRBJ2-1	CASSLGTSGSEQFF
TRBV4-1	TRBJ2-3	CASSQNRGTDTQYF
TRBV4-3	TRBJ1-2	CASSQDGGAGYYGYTF
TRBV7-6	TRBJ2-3	CASSKQDRESTDTQYF
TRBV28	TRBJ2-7	CASRSFEAGGLHREQYF
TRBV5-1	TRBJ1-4	CASSLAGREGKLFF
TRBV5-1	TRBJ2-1	CASIEGVEQFF
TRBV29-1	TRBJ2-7	CSVEQTRYEQYF
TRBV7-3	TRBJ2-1	CASSSTGTSVNEQFF
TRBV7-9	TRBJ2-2	CASSLRAGGNTGELFF
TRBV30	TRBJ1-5	CAWSVGSSNQPQHF
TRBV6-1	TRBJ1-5	CASSGGTGAARNSNQPQHF
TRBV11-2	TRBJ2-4	CASSLYRGDIQYF
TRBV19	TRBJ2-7	CASSMSVSYEQYF
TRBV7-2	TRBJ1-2	CASSSPSGARGYGYTF
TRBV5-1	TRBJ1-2	CASSLRDTDGYTF